The present TCR beta chain was sequenced within a study of cytomegalovirus exposure and HLA in healthy donors. Findings of the study overall: It was reported in a later analysis that an Asian-associated ancestry cluster showed fewer N-insertions than the 666-donor mean.

Trimming took off 2 bases at V and 2 bases at J, with 6 bases between the two ends. In germline, CDR1 is LNHDA, CDR2 SQIVND (reference sequence). The length of the CDR3 is 13 residues. About this clone itself: What it binds is unknown. The same CDR3 can be traced to other DNA sequences in this sample.

Use of 60 Vbeta and 13 Jbeta primers characterized the PCR. The method was immunoSEQ multiplex PCR; TCRdb's version includes in-frame clones alone and lacks a portion of them. The sample shows about 200,000 clones, 65% to 80% of them seen only once. The source is a man aged 35 to 55 in good health and CMV-seronegative. Sequences were obtained from PBMCs. The V call is TRBV19, the J call TRBJ1-1; D is possibly TRBD1 (5 bases). CDR3 DNA: TGTGCCAGTAGTATACAGGGAAACACTGAAGCTTTCTTT. Translating it yields CASSIQGNTEAFF.